These T cell receptor beta chains were read from a single sample in a study of T cell repertoires in cytomegalovirus infection. These receptors have no known antigen. In TCRdb, the reads were re-called with MiXCR into one record per CDR3 protein. The sample lists some 700,000 distinct CDR3 sequences, around 35% seen once, with 18% in the top ten. The sample here was cultured PBMCs, taken from culture after CMV antigen stimulation. The source of these receptors is a human donor in good health (CMV status not recorded). Some clones in this sample may be carry-over from other donors' samples. The CDR3 runs from the conserved cysteine through the conserved F or W. The order of the fields is V gene, J gene, D gene, clone size, CDR3 protein, CDR3 DNA. D genes are given only for firm matches. A row's size may be missing; if present it is once, few, many or a size class.

v_call: TRBV11-1; j_call: TRBJ2-3; d_call: NA; clone_size: few; cdr3_aa: CASSLASFGRTDTQYF; cdr3_nt: TGTGCCAGCAGCTTAGCGTCCTTCGGGCGAACAGATACGCAGTATTTT
v_call: TRBV15; j_call: TRBJ1-2; d_call: TRBD1; clone_size: NA; cdr3_aa: CATSRRQGWGYTF; cdr3_nt: TGTGCCACCAGCAGAAGACAGGGTTGGGGCTACACCTTC
v_call: TRBV7-2; j_call: TRBJ1-2; d_call: NA; clone_size: many; cdr3_aa: CASSLSQPNGYTF; cdr3_nt: TGTGCCAGCAGCTTATCCCAGCCGAATGGCTACACCTTC
v_call: TRBV6-2/TRBV6-3; j_call: TRBJ2-5; d_call: NA; clone_size: NA; cdr3_aa: CASSYEWARETQYF; cdr3_nt: TGTGCCAGCAGTTACGAGTGGGCGAGGGAGACCCAGTACTTC
v_call: TRBV12-3/TRBV12-4; j_call: TRBJ2-1; d_call: NA; clone_size: many; cdr3_aa: CASSLANEQFF; cdr3_nt: TGTGCCAGCAGCTTAGCGAATGAGCAGTTCTTC
v_call: TRBV4-3; j_call: TRBJ2-7; d_call: NA; clone_size: few; cdr3_aa: CASSLFRGGYEQYF; cdr3_nt: TGCGCCAGCAGCCTTTTTCGAGGAGGTTACGAGCAGTACTTC
v_call: TRBV7-2; j_call: TRBJ2-7; d_call: NA; clone_size: many; cdr3_aa: CASRPTSVGHYYEQYF; cdr3_nt: TGTGCCAGCAGGCCAACCTCAGTAGGGCACTACTACGAGCAGTACTTC
v_call: TRBV19; j_call: TRBJ1-3; d_call: NA; clone_size: NA; cdr3_aa: CASSPVARTRGNTIYF; cdr3_nt: TGTGCCAGTAGTCCCGTGGCCAGGACCCGGGGCAACACCATATATTTT
v_call: TRBV27; j_call: TRBJ1-4; d_call: NA; clone_size: few; cdr3_aa: CASSRTLGDEKLFF; cdr3_nt: TGTGCCAGCAGTCGGACCCTAGGGGATGAAAAACTGTTTTTT
v_call: TRBV4-2; j_call: TRBJ2-7; d_call: TRBD2; clone_size: few; cdr3_aa: CASSQGTAGNYEQYF; cdr3_nt: TGTGCCAGCAGCCAAGGAACAGCGGGGAACTACGAGCAGTACTTC
v_call: TRBV10-3; j_call: TRBJ1-2; d_call: NA; clone_size: few; cdr3_aa: CAISTRNYGYTF; cdr3_nt: TGTGCCATCAGTACCCGGAACTATGGCTACACCTTC
v_call: TRBV4-1; j_call: TRBJ2-1; d_call: TRBD1; clone_size: NA; cdr3_aa: CASSQAISATGERSEQFF; cdr3_nt: TGCGCCAGCAGCCAAGCTATCTCGGCCACAGGGGAGAGAAGTGAGCAGTTCTTC
v_call: TRBV7-9; j_call: TRBJ2-7; d_call: TRBD2; clone_size: NA; cdr3_aa: CASSFIPLAGDTSSYEQYF; cdr3_nt: TGTGCCAGCAGCTTTATCCCCCTAGCGGGGGACACCAGCTCCTACGAGCAGTACTTC
v_call: TRBV4-2; j_call: TRBJ2-6; d_call: TRBD2; clone_size: few; cdr3_aa: CASSPAGGGPSGANVLTF; cdr3_nt: TGTGCCAGCAGCCCCGCGGGCGGGGGGCCCTCTGGGGCCAACGTCCTGACTTTC
v_call: TRBV7-6; j_call: TRBJ2-7; d_call: NA; clone_size: NA; cdr3_aa: CGSSLTGGPLNEQYF; cdr3_nt: TGTGGCAGCAGCTTAACCGGGGGCCCTTTGAACGAGCAGTACTTC
v_call: TRBV6-1; j_call: TRBJ1-6; d_call: NA; clone_size: few; cdr3_aa: CASSEFGRRNSPLHF; cdr3_nt: TGTGCCAGCAGTGAATTTGGGAGAAGGAATTCACCCCTCCACTTT
v_call: TRBV12-3/TRBV12-4; j_call: TRBJ1-3; d_call: NA; clone_size: NA; cdr3_aa: CATMRQDHSGNTIYF; cdr3_nt: TGTGCCACCATGAGACAGGACCACTCTGGAAACACCATATATTTT
v_call: TRBV7-9; j_call: TRBJ2-1; d_call: TRBD2; clone_size: many; cdr3_aa: CASSLGSGRGNEQFF; cdr3_nt: TGTGCCAGCAGCTTAGGTAGCGGGAGAGGCAATGAGCAGTTCTTC
v_call: TRBV19; j_call: TRBJ2-1; d_call: TRBD2; clone_size: NA; cdr3_aa: CASSTQTSGHNEQFF; cdr3_nt: TGTGCCAGTAGTACCCAGACTAGCGGCCACAATGAGCAGTTCTTC
v_call: TRBV6-1; j_call: TRBJ1-5; d_call: NA; clone_size: few; cdr3_aa: CASSEGQTGPGFRSNQPQHF; cdr3_nt: TGTGCCAGCAGTGAAGGCCAAACCGGGCCGGGTTTTAGATCAAATCAGCCCCAGCATTTT
v_call: TRBV28; j_call: TRBJ1-1; d_call: NA; clone_size: few; cdr3_aa: CASSLRIGTEAFF; cdr3_nt: TGTGCCAGCAGTTTGAGAATCGGCACTGAAGCTTTCTTT
v_call: TRBV7-9; j_call: TRBJ2-5; d_call: NA; clone_size: few; cdr3_aa: CASSYAFGRVETQYF; cdr3_nt: TGTGCCAGCAGCTATGCTTTTGGAAGGGTAGAGACCCAGTACTTC
v_call: TRBV10-3; j_call: TRBJ2-1; d_call: TRBD2; clone_size: NA; cdr3_aa: CAIRGGTSGRSEQFF; cdr3_nt: TGTGCCATCAGAGGCGGGACTAGCGGGAGAAGTGAGCAGTTCTTC
v_call: TRBV27; j_call: TRBJ2-5; d_call: TRBD1; clone_size: NA; cdr3_aa: CASSPRGDRVVETQYF; cdr3_nt: TGTGCCAGCAGTCCAAGGGGGGACAGGGTTGTGGAGACCCAGTACTTC
v_call: TRBV2; j_call: TRBJ2-5; d_call: TRBD1; clone_size: few; cdr3_aa: CASTGQIQETQYF; cdr3_nt: TGTGCCAGCACGGGACAGATCCAAGAGACCCAGTACTTC
v_call: TRBV29-1; j_call: TRBJ1-2; d_call: NA; clone_size: NA; cdr3_aa: CSVEGGANYGYTF; cdr3_nt: TGCAGCGTCGAGGGAGGGGCGAACTATGGCTACACCTTC
v_call: TRBV6-1; j_call: TRBJ2-6; d_call: TRBD1; clone_size: NA; cdr3_aa: CASSYPRDRVSGANVLTF; cdr3_nt: TGTGCCAGCAGTTACCCACGGGACAGGGTTTCTGGGGCCAACGTCCTGACTTTC
v_call: TRBV20-1; j_call: TRBJ2-2; d_call: NA; clone_size: NA; cdr3_aa: CSARDSPRGKANTGELFF; cdr3_nt: TGCAGTGCTAGAGATTCCCCCCGAGGCAAGGCCAACACCGGGGAGCTGTTTTTT
v_call: TRBV2; j_call: TRBJ2-2; d_call: TRBD2; clone_size: few; cdr3_aa: CASSDVRTSITGELFF; cdr3_nt: TGTGCCAGCAGTGATGTAAGGACTAGCATCACCGGGGAGCTGTTTTTT
v_call: TRBV5-1; j_call: TRBJ2-7; d_call: TRBD2; clone_size: NA; cdr3_aa: CASRRGMGDEQYF; cdr3_nt: TGCGCCAGCAGGCGGGGGATGGGGGACGAGCAGTACTTC
v_call: TRBV20-1; j_call: TRBJ2-1; d_call: TRBD2; clone_size: NA; cdr3_aa: CSASGLAGGYNEQFF; cdr3_nt: TGCAGTGCTAGTGGACTAGCGGGAGGGTACAATGAGCAGTTCTTC
v_call: TRBV7-6; j_call: TRBJ2-1; d_call: NA; clone_size: NA; cdr3_aa: CASSIVGTYEQFF; cdr3_nt: TGTGCCAGCAGCATCGTGGGGACCTATGAGCAGTTCTTC
v_call: TRBV12-3/TRBV12-4; j_call: TRBJ1-1; d_call: NA; clone_size: many; cdr3_aa: CASTSLNTEAFF; cdr3_nt: TGTGCCAGCACTTCCCTGAACACTGAAGCTTTCTTT
v_call: TRBV2; j_call: TRBJ2-3; d_call: NA; clone_size: NA; cdr3_aa: CASSERKGPDTQYF; cdr3_nt: TGTGCCAGCAGTGAAAGGAAGGGGCCAGATACGCAGTATTTT
v_call: TRBV12-3/TRBV12-4; j_call: TRBJ1-3; d_call: NA; clone_size: few; cdr3_aa: CASSPTRGTGNTIYF; cdr3_nt: TGTGCCAGCAGCCCAACTAGGGGCACTGGAAACACCATATATTTT
v_call: TRBV12-3/TRBV12-4; j_call: TRBJ1-1; d_call: TRBD1; clone_size: NA; cdr3_aa: CASTLQGMNTEAFF; cdr3_nt: TGTGCCAGCACCCTACAGGGGATGAACACTGAAGCTTTCTTT
v_call: TRBV7-9; j_call: TRBJ2-7; d_call: TRBD2; clone_size: NA; cdr3_aa: CASSLKLAGVYEQYF; cdr3_nt: TGTGCCAGCAGCTTAAAACTAGCGGGAGTCTACGAGCAGTACTTC
v_call: TRBV9; j_call: TRBJ2-5; d_call: NA; clone_size: NA; cdr3_aa: CASSVGGDPQETQYF; cdr3_nt: TGTGCCAGCAGCGTAGGCGGAGACCCACAAGAGACCCAGTACTTC
v_call: TRBV6-2/TRBV6-3; j_call: TRBJ2-3; d_call: TRBD1; clone_size: few; cdr3_aa: CASRPRTGPDTQYF; cdr3_nt: TGTGCCAGCAGACCCCGGACAGGGCCAGATACGCAGTATTTT
v_call: TRBV7-2; j_call: TRBJ1-1; d_call: NA; clone_size: many; cdr3_aa: CASSLDVWGGNTEAFF; cdr3_nt: TGTGCCAGCAGCTTAGACGTTTGGGGGGGGAACACTGAAGCTTTCTTT
v_call: TRBV6-8; j_call: TRBJ1-4; d_call: NA; clone_size: NA; cdr3_aa: CASSWTEKLFF; cdr3_nt: TGTGCCAGCAGTTGGACTGAAAAACTGTTTTTT
v_call: TRBV24-1; j_call: TRBJ2-1; d_call: TRBD2; clone_size: NA; cdr3_aa: CATSQAGGGSYNEQFF; cdr3_nt: TGTGCCACCAGCCAAGCGGGGGGGGGTTCCTACAATGAGCAGTTCTTC
v_call: TRBV7-2; j_call: TRBJ1-4; d_call: NA; clone_size: many; cdr3_aa: CASSPRVGEKLFF; cdr3_nt: TGTGCCAGCAGCCCGAGGGTGGGTGAAAAACTGTTTTTT
v_call: TRBV6-1; j_call: TRBJ2-3; d_call: TRBD2; clone_size: NA; cdr3_aa: CASSELGRRGGADTQYF; cdr3_nt: TGTGCCAGCAGTGAATTGGGGCGGCGGGGGGGAGCAGATACGCAGTATTTT
v_call: TRBV6-6; j_call: TRBJ1-1; d_call: NA; clone_size: NA; cdr3_aa: CASSGGVLAFF; cdr3_nt: TGTGCCAGCAGTGGAGGGGTGCTCGCTTTCTTT